This is a list of T cell receptor beta chains from one sample in a study of cytotoxic CD8 clonotypes in ibrutinib-treated CLL. Libraries were prepared by immunoSEQ multiplex PCR; TCRdb keeps only in-frame clonotypes and omits some of them. The data show over 150,000 clones, with about four fifths seen just once and 2% to 2.5% held by the top ten. The source was PBMCs, collected after 12 months of ibrutinib treatment. These receptor sequences come from a human donor with chronic lymphocytic leukemia. The CDR3 runs from the conserved cysteine through the conserved F or W. The order of the fields is V gene, D gene, clone size, J gene, CDR3 DNA, CDR3 protein. D genes are given only for firm matches. Clone size, where shown, is once, few, many, or a class for clones that have expanded.

V gene: TRBV28; D gene: -; clone size: -; J gene: TRBJ1-1; CDR3 DNA: TGTGCCAGCAGTTGGCGGGGGTTGAACACTGAAGCTTTCTTT; CDR3 protein: CASSWRGLNTEAFF
V gene: TRBV27; D gene: TRBD2; clone size: -; J gene: TRBJ2-1; CDR3 DNA: TGTGCCAGCAGTTTATGGGCTAGCGGGGGGACCTACAATGAGCAGTTCTTC; CDR3 protein: CASSLWASGGTYNEQFF
V gene: TRBV28; D gene: -; clone size: -; J gene: TRBJ1-5; CDR3 DNA: TGTGCCAGCAGACTACAGGGCCTTCCCGATCAGCCCCAGCATTTT; CDR3 protein: CASRLQGLPDQPQHF
V gene: TRBV6-1; D gene: -; clone size: -; J gene: TRBJ1-5; CDR3 DNA: TGTGCCAGCAAGGGACGCGGGGGGGGAGGCCAGCCCCAGCATTTT; CDR3 protein: CASKGRGGGGQPQHF
V gene: TRBV2; D gene: -; clone size: -; J gene: TRBJ2-2; CDR3 DNA: TGTGCCAGCATGTGGATCACCGGGGAGCTGTTTTTT; CDR3 protein: CASMWITGELFF
V gene: TRBV7-2; D gene: -; clone size: -; J gene: TRBJ1-5; CDR3 DNA: TGTGCCAGCAGCCCACCTGGGGCAGGGATATTTGACCCCCAGCATTTT; CDR3 protein: CASSPPGAGIFDPQHF
V gene: TRBV18; D gene: -; clone size: -; J gene: TRBJ2-1; CDR3 DNA: TGTGCCAGCTCTGACCTTCCGGGTCCCTGGAATGAGCAGTTCTTC; CDR3 protein: CASSDLPGPWNEQFF
V gene: TRBV7-9; D gene: -; clone size: once; J gene: TRBJ2-5; CDR3 DNA: TGTGCCAGCAGCTCGGTGGGTGAAGAGACCCAGTACTTC; CDR3 protein: CASSSVGEETQYF
V gene: TRBV28; D gene: TRBD1; clone size: -; J gene: TRBJ2-2; CDR3 DNA: TGTGCCAGCAGTTCTTTTCCGGGACAGGGGAGCACCGGGGAGCTGTTTTTT; CDR3 protein: CASSSFPGQGSTGELFF
V gene: TRBV11-2; D gene: TRBD2; clone size: few; J gene: TRBJ2-7; CDR3 DNA: TGTGCCAGCAGCCATATGACTAGCGGGAGATACGAGCAGTACTTC; CDR3 protein: CASSHMTSGRYEQYF
V gene: TRBV9; D gene: -; clone size: once; J gene: TRBJ2-3; CDR3 DNA: TGTGCCAGCAGCGCTCAAACAGTAGATACGCAGTATTTT; CDR3 protein: CASSAQTVDTQYF
V gene: TRBV9; D gene: TRBD1; clone size: -; J gene: TRBJ2-4; CDR3 DNA: TGTGCCAGCAGCGTAGCTGGAGGGACAGGGGACGGGATAGCCAAAAACATTCAGTACTTC; CDR3 protein: CASSVAGGTGDGIAKNIQYF
V gene: TRBV13; D gene: TRBD1; clone size: -; J gene: TRBJ1-4; CDR3 DNA: TGTGCCAGCAGCCGACCCTCAGGGGGTAATGAAAAACTGTTTTTT; CDR3 protein: CASSRPSGGNEKLFF
V gene: TRBV19; D gene: -; clone size: once; J gene: TRBJ1-5; CDR3 DNA: TGTGCCAGTAGTATCCGGGACACCAATCAGCCCCAGCATTTT; CDR3 protein: CASSIRDTNQPQHF
V gene: TRBV7-2; D gene: TRBD1; clone size: -; J gene: TRBJ1-6; CDR3 DNA: TGTGCCAGCAGCCGAATCCGAGGGGGGGCCGGGACAGCCAATTCACCCCTCCACTTT; CDR3 protein: CASSRIRGGAGTANSPLHF
V gene: TRBV29-1; D gene: -; clone size: once; J gene: TRBJ2-5; CDR3 DNA: TGCAGCGTTGATAAAGGAGGCGGGCAAGAGACCCAGTACTTC; CDR3 protein: CSVDKGGGQETQYF
V gene: TRBV18; D gene: -; clone size: -; J gene: TRBJ2-7; CDR3 DNA: TGTGCCAGCTCAACCTCTCAGGGGGGCGGCTACGAGCAGTACTTC; CDR3 protein: CASSTSQGGGYEQYF
V gene: TRBV6-1; D gene: -; clone size: -; J gene: TRBJ1-3; CDR3 DNA: TGTGCCAGCAGTTTGGACAGCACCATATATTTT; CDR3 protein: CASSLDSTIYF
V gene: TRBV19; D gene: TRBD1; clone size: -; J gene: TRBJ2-7; CDR3 DNA: TGTGCCAGTAGTAGGGACAGCGTTTTCGAGCAGTACTTC; CDR3 protein: CASSRDSVFEQYF
V gene: TRBV9; D gene: -; clone size: -; J gene: TRBJ2-6; CDR3 DNA: TGTGCCAGCAGCATTCGGTCGTCTGGGGCCAACGTCCTGACTTTC; CDR3 protein: CASSIRSSGANVLTF
V gene: TRBV28; D gene: TRBD1; clone size: -; J gene: TRBJ1-2; CDR3 DNA: TGTGCCAGCAGTTTATTGGGACAGGGGGACACCTTC; CDR3 protein: CASSLLGQGDTF
V gene: TRBV5-5; D gene: TRBD1; clone size: -; J gene: TRBJ1-2; CDR3 DNA: TGTGCCAGCCGAATACAGGGGCTCAGGGAAGGCTACACCTTC; CDR3 protein: CASRIQGLREGYTF
V gene: TRBV18; D gene: -; clone size: -; J gene: TRBJ1-1; CDR3 DNA: TGTGCCAGCTCACCAGACGCCTTTACTGAAGCTTTCTTT; CDR3 protein: CASSPDAFTEAFF
V gene: TRBV27; D gene: TRBD1; clone size: -; J gene: TRBJ1-1; CDR3 DNA: TGTGCCAGCAGGGGGCGACAGGGGGCGGACACTGAAGCTTTCTTT; CDR3 protein: CASRGRQGADTEAFF
V gene: TRBV11-2; D gene: -; clone size: -; J gene: TRBJ1-5; CDR3 DNA: TGTGCCAGCAGCTTATCAGGGCCTAGCAATCAGCCCCAGCATTTT; CDR3 protein: CASSLSGPSNQPQHF
V gene: TRBV4-3; D gene: -; clone size: -; J gene: TRBJ1-5; CDR3 DNA: TGCGCCAGCAGCCAAGAGAGAACAGGACTCCTGAGCAATCAGCCCCAGCATTTT; CDR3 protein: CASSQERTGLLSNQPQHF
V gene: TRBV6-1; D gene: TRBD2; clone size: -; J gene: TRBJ2-7; CDR3 DNA: TGTGCCAGTGGGACTAGCGCCCGCTCCTACGAGCAGTACTTC; CDR3 protein: CASGTSARSYEQYF
V gene: TRBV28; D gene: TRBD1; clone size: -; J gene: TRBJ1-5; CDR3 DNA: TGTGCCAGCAACCAGGGGGCAGTACCTAGCAATCAGCCCCAGCATTTT; CDR3 protein: CASNQGAVPSNQPQHF
V gene: TRBV5-8; D gene: -; clone size: -; J gene: TRBJ1-2; CDR3 DNA: TGTGCCAGCAGCTCGACGGAGGCGGGAGGATATGGCTACACCTTC; CDR3 protein: CASSSTEAGGYGYTF
V gene: TRBV29-1; D gene: TRBD1; clone size: -; J gene: TRBJ2-7; CDR3 DNA: TGCAGCGTTGCCAGGATTTGGACAGGGAGCTACGAGCAGTACTTC; CDR3 protein: CSVARIWTGSYEQYF
V gene: TRBV28; D gene: TRBD2; clone size: -; J gene: TRBJ2-7; CDR3 DNA: TGTGCCAGCAGTACATTGTTGGGAGGGCTAGCGGGAGTAGGATACGAGCAGTACTTC; CDR3 protein: CASSTLLGGLAGVGYEQYF
V gene: TRBV6-5; D gene: TRBD1; clone size: -; J gene: TRBJ1-1; CDR3 DNA: TGTGCCAGCAGGGGACAGGGCATGAACACTGAAGCTTTCTTT; CDR3 protein: CASRGQGMNTEAFF
V gene: TRBV9; D gene: -; clone size: -; J gene: TRBJ1-2; CDR3 DNA: TGTGCCAGCAGCGTAGCTACGGGTTCCCTCTATGGCTACACCTTC; CDR3 protein: CASSVATGSLYGYTF
V gene: TRBV5-1; D gene: -; clone size: -; J gene: TRBJ2-2; CDR3 DNA: TGCGCCAGCAGCTTGGGACAGAACACCGGGGAGCTGTTTTTT; CDR3 protein: CASSLGQNTGELFF
V gene: TRBV2; D gene: TRBD2; clone size: -; J gene: TRBJ2-7; CDR3 DNA: TGTGCCAGCAGTGACAGGACTAGCGGGAGTTACGAGCAGTACTTC; CDR3 protein: CASSDRTSGSYEQYF
V gene: TRBV6-1; D gene: -; clone size: -; J gene: TRBJ2-7; CDR3 DNA: TGTGCCAGCAGTGCTAGGGCAGTCGTCCTATCTACCTCCTACGAGCAGTACTTC; CDR3 protein: CASSARAVVLSTSYEQYF
V gene: TRBV9; D gene: TRBD1; clone size: -; J gene: TRBJ1-1; CDR3 DNA: TGTGCCAGCAGCGTTTTGACAGGGGTGAACACTGAAGCTTTCTTT; CDR3 protein: CASSVLTGVNTEAFF
V gene: TRBV2; D gene: -; clone size: many; J gene: TRBJ1-6; CDR3 DNA: TGTGCCAGCAGCAGGGCTAATTCACCCCTCCACTTT; CDR3 protein: CASSRANSPLHF
V gene: TRBV7-2; D gene: -; clone size: -; J gene: TRBJ2-7; CDR3 DNA: TGTGCCAGCAGCTTAGAGTTACGGGCTACCTACGAGCAGTACTTC; CDR3 protein: CASSLELRATYEQYF
V gene: TRBV28; D gene: -; clone size: -; J gene: TRBJ2-3; CDR3 DNA: TGTGCCAGCGTTTGGGGAAATGATGTGTATTTT; CDR3 protein: CASVWGNDVYF
V gene: TRBV5-1; D gene: -; clone size: once; J gene: TRBJ1-1; CDR3 DNA: TGCGCCAGCAGCTTGGCCACCGACCCCTTTGAAGCTTTCTTT; CDR3 protein: CASSLATDPFEAFF
V gene: TRBV6-1; D gene: -; clone size: -; J gene: TRBJ2-2; CDR3 DNA: TGTGCCAGCAGTGAACGGTCAGGGGGGAACCCCGGGGAGCTGTTTTTT; CDR3 protein: CASSERSGGNPGELFF
V gene: TRBV6-6; D gene: -; clone size: once; J gene: TRBJ2-7; CDR3 DNA: TGTGCCAGCAGTACCGGGAGATACGGTTTCGAGCAGTACTTC; CDR3 protein: CASSTGRYGFEQYF
V gene: TRBV5-1; D gene: -; clone size: -; J gene: TRBJ2-5; CDR3 DNA: TGCGCCAGCAGCGCCACGCAAGAGACCCAGTACTTC; CDR3 protein: CASSATQETQYF
V gene: TRBV10-3; D gene: TRBD2; clone size: -; J gene: TRBJ2-1; CDR3 DNA: TGTGCCATCAGTCCTGGCGGGGGGTCCTACAATGAGCAGTTCTTC; CDR3 protein: CAISPGGGSYNEQFF
V gene: TRBV6-6; D gene: -; clone size: -; J gene: TRBJ2-6; CDR3 DNA: TGTGCCAGCAGTCCCCGGGCGGAAGAGGTCCTGACTTTC; CDR3 protein: CASSPRAEEVLTF
V gene: TRBV18; D gene: -; clone size: -; J gene: TRBJ1-6; CDR3 DNA: TGTGCCAGCTCACCGGGGGTCGATTCACCCCTCCACTTT; CDR3 protein: CASSPGVDSPLHF
V gene: TRBV12-5; D gene: -; clone size: -; J gene: TRBJ2-3; CDR3 DNA: TGTGCTAGTGGTTTCAGGGCCTGGGCGGACAGCACAGATACGCAGTATTTT; CDR3 protein: CASGFRAWADSTDTQYF
V gene: TRBV7-9; D gene: -; clone size: few; J gene: TRBJ1-3; CDR3 DNA: TGTGCCAGCAGCTTAATGGTACCAGGGGTAAACACCATATATTTT; CDR3 protein: CASSLMVPGVNTIYF
V gene: TRBV19; D gene: -; clone size: -; J gene: TRBJ2-1; CDR3 DNA: TGTGCCAGTACCTCCGGGGTGAGAGGTGAGCAGTTCTTC; CDR3 protein: CASTSGVRGEQFF
V gene: TRBV5-6; D gene: -; clone size: -; J gene: TRBJ1-3; CDR3 DNA: TGTGCCAGCTTTCCTACCCACGGGGGAGGAGACGGAAACACCATATATTTT; CDR3 protein: CASFPTHGGGDGNTIYF
V gene: TRBV7-9; D gene: -; clone size: -; J gene: TRBJ2-1; CDR3 DNA: TGTGCCAGCAGCTTATTGGTGCGGGGGCTTTCCTACAATGAGCAGTTCTTC; CDR3 protein: CASSLLVRGLSYNEQFF